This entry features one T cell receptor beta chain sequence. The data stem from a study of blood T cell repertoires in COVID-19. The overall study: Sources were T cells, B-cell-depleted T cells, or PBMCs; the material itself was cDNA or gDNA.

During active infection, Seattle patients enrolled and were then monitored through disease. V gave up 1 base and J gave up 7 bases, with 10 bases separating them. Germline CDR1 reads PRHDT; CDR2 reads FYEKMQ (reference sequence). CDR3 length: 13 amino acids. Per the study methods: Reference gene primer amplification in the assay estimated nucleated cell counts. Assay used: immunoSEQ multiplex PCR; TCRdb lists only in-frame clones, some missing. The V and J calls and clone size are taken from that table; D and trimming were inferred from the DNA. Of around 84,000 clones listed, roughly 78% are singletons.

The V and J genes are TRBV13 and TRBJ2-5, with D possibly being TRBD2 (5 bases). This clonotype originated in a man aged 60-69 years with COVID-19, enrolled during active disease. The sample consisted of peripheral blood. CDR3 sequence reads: CASSLERRWTQYF. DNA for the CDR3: TGTGCCAGCAGCTTAGAACGGAGGTGGACCCAGTACTTC.